Sequencing of this TCR beta chain was carried out in a study of T cells in Graves' hyperthyroidism and ophthalmopathy. The length of the CDR3 is 11 residues. Trimming took 11 bases from V and 2 from J, leaving 6 bases between them. CDR1 is ENHRY, CDR2 SYGVKD, per germline. Authors of the study amplified TCR beta CDR3 regions from RNA transcripts. The TCR CDR3 first-round RT-PCR relied on the HTBI primer set. MiXCR, run by TCRdb on the multiplex PCR reads, gives a single entry per CDR3 protein. The table shows 540,000 or so distinct CDR3 sequences, with just over 45% occurring only once. Sequenced material: peripheral blood or thyroid tissue (not recorded which). The clonotype originates from an adult woman with Graves' disease, either hyperthyroidism or ophthalmopathy (not recorded which). The genes are TRBV10-3 and TRBJ1-4; D unresolved. The CDR3 DNA is TGTGCCGTCACCACTAATGAAAAACTGTTTTTT. Residues: CAVTTNEKLFF.